One T cell receptor beta chain is described in this entry. Its antigen is unidentified. V lost 1 base, J lost 5 bases, and 3 bases stayed unmatched. This CDR3 region has 15 residues. Germline V gives CDR1 SGHNT, CDR2 YYREEE (reference sequence). This sample was included in a study of cytomegalovirus exposure and HLA in healthy donors. Study conclusions and caveats: Later analysis found that TCR beta chains associated with HLA were more clonally expanded than other, equally common chains. Per a later analysis, fewer than 20,000 TCR beta sequences showed association with HLA alleles at 0.05 false discovery rate. Most TCR beta V segments were productive about 90% or about 30% of the time in an earlier analysis.

The PCR employed 60 Vbeta primers together with 13 Jbeta primers. The assay was immunoSEQ multiplex PCR, and TCRdb's table has in-frame clones only and misses some. The sample has some 90,000 clones, roughly 80% seen once. The sequenced sample consisted of PBMCs. The sequence came from a man aged 40-49 years in good health and CMV-seronegative. J is TRBJ2-1 and V is TRBV5-4; 10 bases agree with TRBD1. CDR3: CASSLKGQGNNEQFF. The CDR3 bases are TGTGCCAGCAGCTTGAAGGGACAGGGGAACAATGAGCAGTTCTTC.